Below are 20 T cell receptor beta chains sequenced from a single sample in a study of beta chain features in type 1 diabetes. Every isolated RNA sample was fully reverse transcribed, so sequencing captured expressed TCRB transcripts. TCRdb keeps only in-frame clones here, not all; method: immunoSEQ multiplex PCR. The sample records around 250,000 clones, around an eighth being singletons. Source material: naive CD4+ T cells from blood. The receptors stem from a woman aged 40 to 49 in good health.

J is TRBJ2-3 and V is TRBV2; TRBD2 matches at 11 bases. Germline trimming cut 6 bases from V and 1 base from J; bases unmatched to any gene: 3. The germline V gene has CDR1 SNHLY and CDR2 FYNNEI. CDR3 length equals 15 residues. The CDR3 region has the DNA TGTGCCAGCAGGGCGGGACTAGCGGGCACAGATACGCAGTATTTT. Translating gives CASRAGLAGTDTQYF.

In its sample, this clone was seen a few times. The V gene is TRBV5-1, the J gene TRBJ2-5, with D possibly TRBD2 on 6 matching bases. The CDR3 length is 15 residues. Trimming took 0 bases from V and 1 from J, leaving 10 bases between them. CDR1 is SGHRS, CDR2 YFSETQ, per germline. The CDR3 DNA is TGCGCCAGCAGCTTGGAATTAGCGGTCCAAGAGACCCAGTACTTC. This codes for CASSLELAVQETQYF.

This chain connects TRBV5-1 to TRBJ1-2, with D possibly being TRBD1 (5 bases). The CDR3 runs to 13 residues. The ends were cut back, 3 bases at V and 6 bases at J, with 12 bases in the middle. Germline values: CDR1 SGHRS, CDR2 YFSETQ. CDR3 region: CASSSRRGNGYTF. For the CDR3, the DNA is TGCGCCAGCAGCTCCAGGAGGGGAAATGGCTACACCTTC.

This clone was observed a handful of times. The chain joins TRBV2 to TRBJ2-2; D uncertain. The CDR3 contains 11 residues. The ends were cut back, 7 bases at V and 6 bases at J, with 6 bases in the middle. The V gene's germline CDR1 is SNHLY and CDR2 FYNNEI. CDR3 region: CASIRAGELFF. CDR3 sequence (DNA): TGTGCCAGCATCCGGGCCGGGGAGCTGTTTTTT.

This chain joins TRBV19 and TRBJ2-1, with TRBD2 matching 7 bases. V shed 0 bases and J 4 bases; nucleotides not matched to a gene: 9. Germline assignment: CDR1 LNHDA and CDR2 SQIVND (reference sequence). The CDR3 runs 17 residues. The CDR3 spells CASSIERWGGKYNEQFF. Here the CDR3 DNA reads TGTGCCAGTAGTATAGAGCGGTGGGGGGGAAAGTACAATGAGCAGTTCTTC.

This clone showed up just a few times. This chain connects TRBV10-3 to TRBJ2-7; 8 bases fit TRBD1. Germline assignment: CDR1 ENHRY and CDR2 SYGVKD. The trim removed 6 bases at V and 0 bases at J, leaving 1 base unmatched. The CDR3 runs 13 residues. CDR3: CAIRTGDSYEQYF. CDR3 bases: TGTGCCATCAGGACAGGGGACTCCTACGAGCAGTACTTC.

This chain joins TRBV6-6 and TRBJ2-3, with D perhaps TRBD2 (7 bases). This CDR3 has 13 residues. The V and J ends lost 9 bases and 5 bases respectively, with 15 bases between them. The germline gives CDR1 MNHNY, CDR2 SVGAGI (reference sequence). The CDR3 sequence: CASRLGGGDTQYF. The CDR3 DNA reads TGTGCCAGTCGACTGGGAGGGGGAGATACGCAGTATTTT.

The rearrangement joins TRBV5-5 to TRBJ2-7; 9 nucleotides match TRBD1. With V trimmed by 0 bases and J by 2 bases, 3 bases remained unmatched. Germline loops: CDR1 SGHKS, CDR2 YYEKEE (reference sequence). The CDR3 covers 15 residues. CDR3 nucleotides: TGTGCCAGCAGCTTGGTTGGGACAGGGACCTACGAGCAGTACTTC. It encodes CASSLVGTGTYEQYF.

The CDR3 region has the DNA TGTGCCAGCAGCCCCAGGGGCGGGCGTGACAATCAGCCCCAGCATTTT. Amino acids: CASSPRGGRDNQPQHF. The V gene is TRBV28, the J gene TRBJ1-5; a possible D gene is TRBD1 (6 bases). This CDR3 is 16 amino acids long. CDR1 MDHEN and CDR2 SYDVKM come from the germline V gene. The V gene lost 6 bases and the J gene lost 3 bases, with 18 bases spanning the gap.

To note about this clone: A much larger clone lies one base from this, so it may be a read error. This is likely a read error, given that the CDR3 carries no conserved phenylalanine or tryptophan at its end. The chain carries TRBV10-3 and TRBJ2-4; TRBD2 aligns across 7 bases. The CDR3 has 16 amino acids. After removal of 0 bases from V and 6 bases from J, the junction contained 8 bases not matched to a gene. Germline CDR1 reads ENHRY; CDR2 reads SYGVKD. The DNA for the CDR3 is TGTGCCATCAGTGAGTCGCCGCACACGGGGGGAAACATTCAGTACTAC. Encoded protein: CAISESPHTGGNIQYY.

The chain combines TRBV7-9 with TRBJ1-1; D perhaps matches TRBD1 (6 bases). Germline lookup yields CDR1 SEHNR and CDR2 FQNEAQ (reference sequence). Trimming left V 3 bases short and J 5 bases short, with 13 bases between. This CDR3 contains 14 residues. CDR3 in amino acids: CASSFQGRGTEAFF. DNA for the CDR3: TGTGCCAGCAGCTTTCAGGGGAGGGGGACTGAAGCTTTCTTT.

Only a few counts were recorded for this clone. The CDR3 sequence: CASSLQTGRNYGYTF. For the CDR3, the DNA is TGTGCCAGCAGCCTACAGACAGGGAGAAACTATGGCTACACCTTC. This chain connects TRBV7-9 to TRBJ1-2, with 7 bases fitting TRBD1. The junction had 8 bases not matched to a gene; V was cut back by 5 bases and J by 2 bases. The CDR3 covers 15 residues. Germline V CDR1 and CDR2: SEHNR, FQNEAQ (reference sequence).

This rearrangement joins TRBV4-3 to TRBJ2-1, with 8 bases fitting TRBD2. V gave up 4 bases and J gave up 4 bases; unmatched junction bases: 9. Germline V gene sequence: CDR1 LGHNA, CDR2 YSLEER. The CDR3 extends over 16 amino acids. CDR3 sequence: CASSLQASGGYNEQFF. The CDR3 nucleotides read TGCGCCAGCAGCCTCCAGGCGAGCGGGGGATACAATGAGCAGTTCTTC.

The V gene is TRBV19, the J gene TRBJ1-2; D is undetermined. This CDR3 is built from 14 residues. The V and J ends lost 10 bases and 5 bases respectively, with 20 bases between them. Germline CDR1 is LNHDA and CDR2 is SQIVND (reference sequence). The CDR3 region is CATLGLGRDYGYTF. The CDR3 region has the DNA TGTGCCACCCTAGGCCTAGGGCGGGATTATGGCTACACCTTC.

This clone was seen more than once but under ten times. The chain couples TRBV18 to TRBJ1-5; the D gene is possibly TRBD1 (6 bases). This CDR3 spans 14 amino acids. Germline-derived CDR1 and CDR2 are KGHSH and LQKENI. Trimming removed 1 base at V and 4 bases at J, with 8 bases between. The CDR3: CASSPRTENQPQHF. CDR3 nucleotides: TGTGCCAGCTCACCACGGACAGAAAATCAGCCCCAGCATTTT.

This clone occurred a few times. The chain has TRBV14 and TRBJ1-2; TRBD1 matches 7 bases. The CDR3 is 13 residues long. Looked up from germline, CDR1 is SGHDN and CDR2 is FVKESK. V was pared by 3 bases and J by 4 bases, with 2 bases of the junction left unmatched. The CDR3 region has the DNA TGTGCCAGCAGCCAGAGGGACAGCTATGGCTACACCTTC. It encodes CASSQRDSYGYTF.

This clone showed up just a few times. The V call is TRBV5-1, the J call TRBJ2-7, with 9 bases lining up with TRBD1. The V gene's germline CDR1 is SGHRS and CDR2 YFSETQ. The J segment lost 6 bases and the V segment lost 0 bases, leaving 10 bases of the junction unmatched. This CDR3 has 16 residues. The CDR3 nucleotides read TGCGCCAGCAGCTTGGACGTAGGGGGACAGGGCGGCGAGCAGTACTTC. Translation gives CASSLDVGGQGGEQYF.

The chain carries TRBV9 and TRBJ2-7; tentative D call: TRBD2 (6 bases). This CDR3 has 15 amino acids. V lost 4 bases to trimming and J lost 5 bases, with 19 bases between them. Germline CDR1 is SGDLS and CDR2 is YYNGEE. For the CDR3, the DNA is TGTGCCAGCAGCTTCACCGGGACTTCCCTCGACGAGCAGTACTTC. This codes for CASSFTGTSLDEQYF.

V gene TRBV6-4 combines with J gene TRBJ1-5; weak D call: TRBD1 (5 bases). The CDR3 loop spans 14 amino acids. The germline CDR1 and CDR2 sequences are MRHNA and SNTAGT. The V and J ends lost 3 bases and 4 bases respectively, with 10 bases between them. CDR3: CASSEIGGNQPQHF. The CDR3 bases are TGTGCCAGCAGTGAAATCGGGGGGAATCAGCCCCAGCATTTT.

V usage is TRBV11-3 and J usage is TRBJ2-1, with 9 bases lining up with TRBD1. CDR1 SGHNT and CDR2 YENEEA come from the germline V gene. The V gene end was trimmed by 4 bases and the J gene end by 8 bases; junction bases not matched to a gene: 9. This CDR3 region has 15 residues. The CDR3 protein is CASSSRTGARDEQFF. The CDR3 DNA follows: TGTGCCAGCAGCTCTCGGACAGGGGCACGAGATGAGCAGTTCTTC.